A few counts support the clone carrying this T cell receptor (beta chain). V lost 4 bases, J lost 2 bases, and 8 bases stayed unmatched. The germline V gene has CDR1 SQVTM and CDR2 ANQGSEA. The CDR3 covers 15 residues. This sample is drawn from a study of human T cells and chemical hapten exposure. TCRdb used MiXCR to reprocess the RACE reads, holding one entry per CDR3 protein. The repertoire has about 350,000 distinct CDR3 sequences, about 6% of them found once; the top ten carry 5% to 6%. Time point of the sample: patch test 2, 6 weeks after DPC sensitization. Treatment indicated: therapeutic diphenylcyclopropenone sensitization with weekly scalp DPC.

The chain combines TRBV29-1 with TRBJ2-3; 8 positions agree with TRBD2. Sequencing used whole blood, obtained in connection with sensitization to the hapten diphenylcyclopropenone (DPC). The origin of this receptor is a woman under 30 with alopecia areata. Some clones in this sample may be carry-over from other donors' samples. As DNA, the CDR3 is TGCAGCGTTGCGGGCCAGCGGGGGAACACAGATACGCAGTATTTT. As protein: CSVAGQRGNTDTQYF.